The present entry profiles one TCR beta chain with its context. Its cognate antigen has yet to be identified. The record has no base qualities; no much larger clone is one base away. Including cysteine and phenylalanine, the CDR3 has 16 amino acids. The read is trimmed to its CDR3 DNA, 48 bases read in frame from base 1. As encoded in the germline V gene (reference sequence), CDR1 is LNHDA while CDR2 is SQIVND. Ends trimmed: V by 5 bases, J by 0 bases; bases unmatched to a gene: 6. The sample is drawn from a study of blood T cell repertoires in COVID-19 (dated by TCRdb to 2019 to 2021). For the wider study: The collaborator samples originated in the United States, Italy and Spain and spanned the acute and convalescent phases of COVID-19. The sample metadata nearly always contained a de-identified subject ID, COVID-19 status, age in years and sex. Where available, HLA class I and class II types were taken from metadata supplied by the sample provider and were not determined by assay-based typing. The dataset comprised deeply sampled blood TCRbeta repertoires from subjects exposed to, actively infected with, or recovered from COVID-19. The prospective study material was composed of cDNA or gDNA derived from T cells, B-cell-depleted T cells, or PBMCs. A freely available public database, intended as a resource for researchers studying the immune response to SARS-CoV-2, is where the repertoires were released. The samples were drawn from two sources: the first 160 participants of the ongoing ImmuneRACE study, and 1,000 to 1,500 subjects contributed by 6 global collaborators.

TCRbeta CDR3 regions were amplified from genomic DNA using the immunoSEQ Assay, a bias-controlled multiplex PCR. In the original analysis: Nucleated cell counts per sample were estimated from amplification of reference gene primers within the assay. Sequence reads were collapsed and filtered to measure the absolute abundance of every unique TCRbeta CDR3 rearrangement. Productive Simpson clonality was computed per sample as the square root of Simpson's diversity index over productive rearrangements. TCRdb took over this immuneACCESS table, retaining in-frame rearrangements with V and J assigned. Such tables are incomplete; in checked studies, under half of the missing clones stem from an unresolved V gene, and the remainder is unexplained. V, J and clone size are taken as reported in that table, and D and trimming were inferred from the DNA itself. The sample contains about 220,000 clones, around 82% of them found a single time. Around 8.7% of the sample is in the top ten clones.

The collaborating institutions used their own protocols to collect whole blood in K2EDTA tubes. For TCRbeta analysis, collaborator samples were shipped as frozen whole blood, as isolated PBMCs, or as DNA extracted from either sample type. The study at large found these results: Clinical and demographic metadata were provided uncurated, with the amount varying by source and participant.

Sequencing was carried out using peripheral blood. This TCR was sampled from a woman in her forties or fifties with acute or convalescent COVID-19. The sequence joins TRBV19 to TRBJ2-1, with 8 bases aligning to TRBD1. Here the CDR3 is given as CASSFRTGSSYNEQFF. In nucleotides, the sequence is TGTGCCAGTAGTTTTAGGACAGGGAGCTCCTACAATGAGCAGTTCTTC.